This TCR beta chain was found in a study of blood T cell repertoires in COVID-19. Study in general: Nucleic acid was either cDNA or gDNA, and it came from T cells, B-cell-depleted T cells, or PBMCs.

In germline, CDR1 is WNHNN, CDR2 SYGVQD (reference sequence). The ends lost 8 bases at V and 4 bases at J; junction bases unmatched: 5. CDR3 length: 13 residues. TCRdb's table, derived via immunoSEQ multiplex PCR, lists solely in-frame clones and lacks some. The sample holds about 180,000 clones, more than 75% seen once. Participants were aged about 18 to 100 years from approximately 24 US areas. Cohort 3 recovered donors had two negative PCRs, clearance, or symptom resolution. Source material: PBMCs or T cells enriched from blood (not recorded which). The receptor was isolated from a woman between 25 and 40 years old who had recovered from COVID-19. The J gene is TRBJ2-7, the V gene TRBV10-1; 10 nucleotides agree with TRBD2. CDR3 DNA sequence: TGCGCCAGCGGGGCTAGCGGGAGTTACGAGCAGTACTTC. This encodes CASGASGSYEQYF.